This T cell receptor beta chain was identified in a study of CD8 T cells in ankylosing spondylitis. Study conclusions and caveats: Existing reports had already noted some motif variants in reactive arthritis synovial fluid and blood. Significant enrichment of disease-linked clones was reportedly seen in matched ankylosing spondylitis synovial fluid. Typical of ankylosing spondylitis blood, it appeared, was a TCR beta motif of fewer than ten highly homologous variants.

V shed 5 bases and J 2 bases; nucleotides not matched to a gene: 6. CDR3 length equals 15 residues. The V gene's germline CDR1 is SEHNR and CDR2 FQNEAQ (reference sequence). A remark on this clonotype: The antigen is unknown.

Using quantitative 5'-RACE with molecular barcodes, the authors made TCR beta libraries. Each CDR3 protein is one row after TCRdb ran MiXCR on the 5' RACE reads. The table lists a few hundred thousand distinct CDR3 sequences, roughly 12% of them singletons. Sequenced: blood, either unsorted or a sorted T cell fraction (not recorded which). The chain links TRBV7-9 to TRBJ2-1, with TRBD2 identical over 7 bases. This TCR was recovered from a male donor with ankylosing spondylitis. CDR3 nucleotide sequence: TGTGCCAGCAGCCCGAGCGGGAACGCCTACAATGAGCAGTTCTTC. It yields the protein CASSPSGNAYNEQFF.